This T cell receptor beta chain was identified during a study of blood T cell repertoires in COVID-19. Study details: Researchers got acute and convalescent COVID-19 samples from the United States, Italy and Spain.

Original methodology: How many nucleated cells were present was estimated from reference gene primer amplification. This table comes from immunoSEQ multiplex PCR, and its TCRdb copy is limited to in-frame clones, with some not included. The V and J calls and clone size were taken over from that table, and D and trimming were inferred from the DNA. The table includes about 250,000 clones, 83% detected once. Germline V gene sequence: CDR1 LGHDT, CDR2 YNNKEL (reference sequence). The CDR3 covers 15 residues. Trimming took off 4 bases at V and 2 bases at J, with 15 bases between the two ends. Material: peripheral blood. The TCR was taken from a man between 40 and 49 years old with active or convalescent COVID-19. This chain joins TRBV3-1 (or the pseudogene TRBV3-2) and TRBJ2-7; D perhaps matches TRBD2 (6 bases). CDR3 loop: CASSPWDSQTYEQYF. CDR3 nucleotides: TGTGCCAGCAGCCCATGGGACTCTCAGACCTACGAGCAGTACTTC.